The sequence of this T cell receptor beta chain was determined in a study of blood T cells in healthy people across ages. The study's findings and limits: Leaving the PBMCs unsorted stopped any conclusive comparison of naive versus antigen-experienced cells.

Points on this clonotype: What it binds is unknown. The junction and the germline gene differ at one end; a read error may be behind it.

This CDR3 region has 15 residues. From germline, CDR1 is MNHNY and CDR2 SVGAGI (reference sequence). The second PCR ran roughly 6 to 11 cycles with a sample-barcoded 5' primer and J-beta primers. TCRdb independently ran MiXCR on the 5' RACE reads; one entry per CDR3 protein. The sample lists around 1,000,000 distinct CDR3 sequences; under 30% were seen once. The same data also went into a second study, on T cells of mothers and their children. From that paper: Samples came from a few healthy Caucasian mothers and their six children.

The specimen was blood. The chain employs TRBV6-6 and TRBJ2-3; the D call may be TRBD1 or TRBD2 (5 bases each). The sequence was obtained from a girl under 10 years old in good health. The CDR3 protein is CASSYGDLNSETQYF. For the CDR3, the DNA is TGTGCCAGCAGTTACGGGGACCTTAACTCAGAAACGCAGTATTTT.